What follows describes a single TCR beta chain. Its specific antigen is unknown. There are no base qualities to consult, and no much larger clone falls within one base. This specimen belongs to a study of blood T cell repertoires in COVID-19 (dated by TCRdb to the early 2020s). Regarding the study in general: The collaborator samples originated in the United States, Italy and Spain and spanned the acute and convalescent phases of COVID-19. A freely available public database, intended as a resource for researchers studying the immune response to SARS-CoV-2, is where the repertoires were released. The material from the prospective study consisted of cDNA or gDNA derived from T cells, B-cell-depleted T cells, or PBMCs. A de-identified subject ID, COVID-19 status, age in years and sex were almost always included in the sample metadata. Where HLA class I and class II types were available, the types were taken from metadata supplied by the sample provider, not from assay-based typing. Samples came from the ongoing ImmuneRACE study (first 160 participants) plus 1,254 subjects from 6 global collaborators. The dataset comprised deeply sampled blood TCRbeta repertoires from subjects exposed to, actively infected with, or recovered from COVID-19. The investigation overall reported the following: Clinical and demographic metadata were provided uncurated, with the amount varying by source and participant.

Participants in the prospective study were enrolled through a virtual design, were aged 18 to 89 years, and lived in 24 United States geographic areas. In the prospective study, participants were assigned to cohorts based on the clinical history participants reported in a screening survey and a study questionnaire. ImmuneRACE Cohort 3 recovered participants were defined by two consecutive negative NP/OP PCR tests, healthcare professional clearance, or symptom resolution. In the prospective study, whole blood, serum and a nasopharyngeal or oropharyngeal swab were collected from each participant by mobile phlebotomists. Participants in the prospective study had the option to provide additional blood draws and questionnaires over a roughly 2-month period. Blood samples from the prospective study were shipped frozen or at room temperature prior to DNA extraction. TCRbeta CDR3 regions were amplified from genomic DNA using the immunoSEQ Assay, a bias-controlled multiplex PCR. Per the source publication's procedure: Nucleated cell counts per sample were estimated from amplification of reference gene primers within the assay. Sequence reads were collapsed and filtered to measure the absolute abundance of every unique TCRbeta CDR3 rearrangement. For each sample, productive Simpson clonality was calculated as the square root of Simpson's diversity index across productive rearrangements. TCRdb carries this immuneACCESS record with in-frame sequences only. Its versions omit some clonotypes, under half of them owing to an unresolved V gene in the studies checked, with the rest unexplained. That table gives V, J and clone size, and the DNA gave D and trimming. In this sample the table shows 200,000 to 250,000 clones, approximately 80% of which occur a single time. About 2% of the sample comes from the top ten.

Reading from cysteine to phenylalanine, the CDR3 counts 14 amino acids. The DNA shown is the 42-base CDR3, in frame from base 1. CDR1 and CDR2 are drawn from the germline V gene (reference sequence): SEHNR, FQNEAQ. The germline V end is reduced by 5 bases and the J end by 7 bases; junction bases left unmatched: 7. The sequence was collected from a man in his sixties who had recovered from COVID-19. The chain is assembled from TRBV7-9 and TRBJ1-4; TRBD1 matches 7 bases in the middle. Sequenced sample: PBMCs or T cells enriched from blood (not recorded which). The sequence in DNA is TGTGCCAGCAGCGCCGGGACAGTTATTGAAAAACTGTTTTTT. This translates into CASSAGTVIEKLFF.